This T cell receptor beta chain was recovered during a study of blood T cell repertoires in COVID-19. Study as a whole: Spain, Italy and the United States supplied samples that represented acute and convalescent COVID-19.

As originally analysed: Scientists estimated how many nucleated cells there were by amplifying reference gene primers. Sequencing used immunoSEQ multiplex PCR; TCRdb keeps in-frame clones, though not all of them. V and J calls and clone size are given by that table; D and trimming were obtained from the DNA. This sample carries tens of thousands of clones, 82% of them seen once, and the ten largest clones take around 10%. The ends were cut back, 0 bases at V and 5 bases at J, with 10 bases in the middle. In germline, CDR1 is MGHDK, CDR2 SYGVNS. There are 14 residues in the CDR3. This TCR came from a man aged 50 to 59 with acute or convalescent COVID-19. Input material: peripheral blood. V gene TRBV25-1 combines with J gene TRBJ1-2; D might be TRBD1 (5 bases). CDR3 nucleotides: TGTGCCAGCAGTGAATATGAGGAGGGGTATGGCTACACCTTC. Translating it yields CASSEYEEGYGYTF.